Here is one T cell receptor beta chain with its context. In the authors' workflow: Amplification of reference gene primers was used by the study to estimate nucleated cell counts. Profiling relied on immunoSEQ multiplex PCR, and the TCRdb table lists in-frame clones only, not all of them. V, J and clone size are taken as reported in that table, and D and trimming were inferred from the DNA itself. The table lists 70,000 to 90,000 clones, approximately 79% of them singletons. CDR3 length: 12 amino acids. After removal of 9 bases from V and 3 bases from J, the junction contained 3 bases not matched to a gene. From germline, CDR1 is KGHDR and CDR2 SFDVKD. This record comes from a study of blood T cell repertoires in COVID-19. Study background: COVID-19 samples from acute and convalescent phases originated in the United States, Italy and Spain. The analysed material was cDNA or gDNA that came from T cells, B-cell-depleted T cells, or PBMCs.

The chain combines TRBV24-1 with TRBJ1-2; 7 nucleotides line up with TRBD1. What was sequenced was peripheral blood. The TCR originated in an older man with acute or convalescent COVID-19. In DNA, the CDR3 is TGTGCCACCCAAGACAGGGACTATGGCTACACCTTC. Encoded protein: CATQDRDYGYTF.